This TCR beta chain stems from a study of control samples from healthy donors and cancer patients. Sequenced by immunoSEQ multiplex PCR; TCRdb stores in-frame clones only, minus some. The sample records under 60,000 clones, over 90% being singletons. The V and J ends lost 0 bases and 5 bases, in that order; junction bases with no gene match: 4. The CDR3 extends over 14 amino acids. Per germline, CDR1 SGHRS and CDR2 YFSETQ. This clonotype originated in a woman aged 45-65 years with head and neck cancer. The chain uses TRBV5-1 and TRBJ1-2; TRBD1 matches 7 bases. Sequencing input: PBMCs. Written as DNA, the CDR3 is TGCGCCAGCAGCTTGGGGGACAGAGGATATGGCTACACCTTC. Protein product: CASSLGDRGYGYTF.